Below, 18 T cell receptor beta chains from the same sample are listed, as sequenced in a study of cytomegalovirus exposure and HLA in healthy donors. Clones were read by immunoSEQ multiplex PCR, and TCRdb kept only the in-frame ones, dropping some. The profile shows 100,000 to 130,000 clones, approximately 85% of them singletons. Sequenced material: PBMCs. The source of these receptors is a woman between 18 and 29 years old in good health and CMV-seronegative.

This clone was counted a few times. The chain joins TRBV13 to TRBJ1-3, with D unresolved. V lost 5 bases and J 6 bases, leaving 8 bases between the germline ends. The CDR3 contains 12 residues. Germline V gene sequence: CDR1 PRHDT, CDR2 FYEKMQ (reference sequence). Here the CDR3 DNA reads TGTGCCAGCAGCAGCGGGGAAAACACCATATATTTT. Residues: CASSSGENTIYF.

The rearrangement links TRBV28 to TRBJ1-5; maybe TRBD1 (6 bases). CDR1 is MDHEN, CDR2 SYDVKM, per germline. This CDR3 has 13 amino acids. Trimming stripped 6 bases from V and 4 bases from J, with 10 bases between. The CDR3 region is CASSLTGNQPQHF. DNA for the CDR3: TGTGCCAGCAGCCTAACAGGGAATCAGCCCCAGCATTTT.

This chain joins TRBV9 and TRBJ2-3; 9 bases line up with TRBD2. The CDR3 sequence is 16 residues long. The junction had 7 bases not matched to a gene; V was cut back by 2 bases and J by 3 bases. CDR1 and CDR2 (germline): SGDLS, YYNGEE. The CDR3 sequence: CASSVGGGAGTDTQYF. In nucleotides, the CDR3 is TGTGCCAGCAGCGTCGGCGGGGGGGCCGGTACAGATACGCAGTATTTT. Supplemented by reference TRBV9 and TRBJ2-3, the full variable domain reads DSGVTQTPKHLITATGQRVTLRCSPRSGDLSVYWYQQSLDQGLQFLIQYYNGEERAKGNILERFSAQQFPDLHSELNLSSLELGDSALYFCASSVGGGAGTDTQYFGPGTRLTVL.

This sequence joins TRBV29-1 and TRBJ2-3, with D unclear. Per the germline V gene, CDR1 is SQVTM and CDR2 is ANQGSEA. The CDR3 has 10 amino acids. With 0 bases removed from V and 10 bases from J, the gap between germline ends came to 5 bases. CDR3 nucleotides: TGCAGCGTTGAAGAGTCAGCGCAGTATTTT. This translates into CSVEESAQYF.

The sample holds one count of this clone. The chain links TRBV19 to TRBJ2-7, with D possibly matching TRBD2 (5 bases). The V gene lost 5 bases and the J gene lost 2 bases, with 16 bases spanning the gap. Germline CDR1 reads LNHDA; CDR2 reads SQIVND (reference sequence). The CDR3 extends over 15 amino acids. The CDR3 spells CASSLKDGGTYEQYF. In DNA form, the CDR3 reads TGTGCCAGTAGTTTGAAGGACGGAGGAACCTACGAGCAGTACTTC.

The gene calls are TRBV6-4 and TRBJ2-3, with 8 bases aligning to TRBD2. The length of the CDR3 is 15 residues. Unmatched junction bases numbered 8, after V lost 3 bases and J lost 6 bases. Germline CDR1 and CDR2: MRHNA and SNTAGT. In nucleotides, the CDR3 is TGTGCCAGCAGTGAGGTCGGGGGGGCTGTGGATACGCAGTATTTT. Translated: CASSEVGGAVDTQYF.

V is TRBV5-1 and J is TRBJ2-1; 12 nucleotides align to TRBD2. This CDR3 is built from 15 residues. Germline CDR1 and CDR2: SGHRS and YFSETQ. V gave up 2 bases and J gave up 8 bases; unmatched junction bases: 5. CDR3 sequence reads: CASSFLAGGRDEQFF. The DNA of the CDR3 is TGCGCCAGCAGCTTCCTAGCGGGGGGGAGAGATGAGCAGTTCTTC.

About this clone: Different DNA sequences within this sample yield the same CDR3. The V and J genes are TRBV11-2 and TRBJ1-4; D unresolved. CDR3 length: 15 amino acids. Per germline, CDR1 SGHAT and CDR2 FQNNGV. Trimming took 3 bases from V and 0 from J, leaving 8 bases between them. In DNA, the CDR3 is TGTGCCAGCAGCTTGAACAGAGCAACTAATGAAAAACTGTTTTTT. As protein: CASSLNRATNEKLFF. The complete variable domain, with remaining parts taken from reference TRBV11-2 and TRBJ1-4, reads EAGVAQSPRYKIIEKRQSVAFWCNPISGHATLYWYQQILGQGPKLLIQFQNNGVVDDSQLPKDRFSAERLKGVDSTLKIQPAKLEDSAVYLCASSLNRATNEKLFFGSGTQLSVL.

This sequence joins TRBV2 and TRBJ2-1; D may be TRBD2 (6 bases). The CDR3 covers 15 residues. Between the trimmed V and J ends, which lost 3 bases and 2 bases, there was a span of 11 bases. Germline V gene lookup returns CDR1 SNHLY and CDR2 FYNNEI. CDR3 bases: TGTGCCAGCAGTGATCCGCGGGGCCCCTACAATGAGCAGTTCTTC. This codes for CASSDPRGPYNEQFF.

Only a few counts were recorded for this clone. This chain links TRBV9 with TRBJ2-5; 12 positions agree with TRBD2. J gave up 6 bases and V 10 bases, and 10 bases lay outside the gene matches. The CDR3 covers 14 residues. Germline CDR1 is SGDLS and CDR2 is YYNGEE. CDR3 in amino acids: CAPGLAGGPKTQYF. CDR3 DNA sequence: TGTGCCCCTGGGCTAGCGGGGGGGCCAAAGACCCAGTACTTC.

The genes are TRBV9 and TRBJ2-3; 7 nucleotides match TRBD1. The CDR3 has 15 residues. Per germline, CDR1 SGDLS and CDR2 YYNGEE. After removal of 3 bases from V and 2 bases from J, the junction contained 6 bases not matched to a gene. The CDR3 sequence: CASSDRGYNTDTQYF. CDR3 in DNA: TGTGCCAGCAGCGACAGGGGATACAACACAGATACGCAGTATTTT.

The genes are TRBV4-1 and TRBJ1-1; possible D gene TRBD1, 5 bases. CDR3 length: 16 residues. Germline V gene lookup returns CDR1 MGHRA and CDR2 YSYEKL. V was shortened by 8 bases and J by 11 bases, with 30 bases between the two germline ends. The CDR3 sequence: CASSHRAGMGRDSAFF. The CDR3 DNA follows: TGCGCCAGCTCCCATCGGGCAGGGATGGGCCGCGACTCGGCTTTCTTT.

CDR3 nucleotides: TGCGCCAGCAGTGGCGGGACAGGGGCGTCCTACGAGCAGTACTTC. Translation: CASSGGTGASYEQYF. V is TRBV10-1 and J is TRBJ2-7; TRBD1 matches at 10 bases. The ends lost 4 bases at V and 1 base at J; junction bases unmatched: 4. Per germline, CDR1 WNHNN and CDR2 SYGVQD (reference sequence). The CDR3 is made up of 15 amino acids.

The genes are TRBV11-2 and TRBJ1-1; D not resolved. The CDR3 is made up of 13 amino acids. V was trimmed by 0 bases and J by 4 bases, leaving 6 bases between them. CDR1 is SGHAT and CDR2 is FQNNGV in the germline V gene. In DNA, the CDR3 is TGTGCCAGCAGCTTAGAACAGTTCACTGAAGCTTTCTTT. Translated: CASSLEQFTEAFF. The full variable domain, rest sourced from reference TRBV11-2 and TRBJ1-1, is EAGVAQSPRYKIIEKRQSVAFWCNPISGHATLYWYQQILGQGPKLLIQFQNNGVVDDSQLPKDRFSAERLKGVDSTLKIQPAKLEDSAVYLCASSLEQFTEAFFGQGTRLTVV.

V gene TRBV11-2 combines with J gene TRBJ2-5, with a possible D match to TRBD2 (5 bases). Germline CDR1 is SGHAT and CDR2 is FQNNGV. The CDR3 length is 15 residues. The V end was cut by 0 bases, the J end by 5 bases, with 13 bases between. The CDR3: CASSLELVALETQYF. In nucleotides, the CDR3 is TGTGCCAGCAGCTTAGAACTAGTCGCACTGGAGACCCAGTACTTC.

This clone appeared once. The chain is built from TRBV9 and TRBJ2-2; 10 nucleotides agree with TRBD1. CDR1 SGDLS and CDR2 YYNGEE come from the germline V gene. CDR3 length: 18 amino acids. With V trimmed by 2 bases and J by 0 bases, 7 bases remained unmatched. CDR3 loop: CASSVSGTGAANTGELFF. CDR3 nucleotide sequence: TGTGCCAGCAGCGTCTCCGGGACAGGGGCCGCGAACACCGGGGAGCTGTTTTTT. The variable domain in full, with the rest retrieved from reference TRBV9 and TRBJ2-2, is DSGVTQTPKHLITATGQRVTLRCSPRSGDLSVYWYQQSLDQGLQFLIQYYNGEERAKGNILERFSAQQFPDLHSELNLSSLELGDSALYFCASSVSGTGAANTGELFFGEGSRLTVL.

The V and J genes are TRBV2 and TRBJ1-4; TRBD1 agrees at 7 bases. V was clipped by 3 bases and J by 5 bases; unmatched bases: 6. The CDR3 sequence is 15 residues long. Germline V gene lookup returns CDR1 SNHLY and CDR2 FYNNEI. DNA for the CDR3: TGTGCCAGCAGTGACTCGACAGGGTGGAATGAAAAACTGTTTTTT. It specifies CASSDSTGWNEKLFF.

This chain links TRBV7-9 with TRBJ1-1, with 7 bases aligning to TRBD1. V was pared by 4 bases and J by 4 bases, with 15 bases of the junction left unmatched. This CDR3 contains 17 residues. The germline CDR1 and CDR2 sequences are SEHNR and FQNEAQ (reference sequence). The CDR3 coding sequence is TGTGCCAGCAGCTCAGGGGGTTTGGCTGCTCGTGCCACTGAAGCTTTCTTT. Protein: CASSSGGLAARATEAFF.